This T cell receptor beta chain was captured by sequencing in a study of blood T cell repertoires in COVID-19. Study-wide context: Samples representing acute and convalescent COVID-19 were sourced from the United States, Italy and Spain.

In the original analysis: Estimates of nucleated cell counts were drawn from the amplification of reference gene primers. The repertoire was sequenced with immunoSEQ multiplex PCR; TCRdb's copy has only in-frame clones and lacks some. V, J and clone size are taken as reported in that table, and D and trimming were inferred from the DNA itself. This table holds 250,000 to 400,000 clones, roughly 88% found once. V lost 5 bases to trimming and J lost 6 bases, with 14 bases between them. Germline CDR1 and CDR2: SGHTA and FQGNSA. The CDR3 is made up of 13 amino acids. Those enrolled in Seattle joined during active infection and were followed longitudinally afterward. This clone was observed a handful of times.

This receptor was taken from a young woman with COVID-19, enrolled during active disease. Sequenced sample: peripheral blood. V is TRBV7-2 and J is TRBJ2-7; no definite D call. Written as DNA, the CDR3 is TGTGCCAGCAGCCACGAGAGGTATGGCGAGCAGTACTTC. It specifies CASSHERYGEQYF.